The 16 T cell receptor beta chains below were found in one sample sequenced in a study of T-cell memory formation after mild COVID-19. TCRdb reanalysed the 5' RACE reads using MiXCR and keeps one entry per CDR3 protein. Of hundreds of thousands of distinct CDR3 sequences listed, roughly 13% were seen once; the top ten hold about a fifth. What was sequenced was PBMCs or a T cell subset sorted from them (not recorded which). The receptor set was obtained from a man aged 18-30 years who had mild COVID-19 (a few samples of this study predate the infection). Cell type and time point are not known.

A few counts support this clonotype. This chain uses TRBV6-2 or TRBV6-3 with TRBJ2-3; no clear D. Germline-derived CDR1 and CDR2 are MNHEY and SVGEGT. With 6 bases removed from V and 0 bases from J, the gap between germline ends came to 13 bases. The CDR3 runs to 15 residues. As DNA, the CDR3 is TGTGCCAGCAGGCCGGACCCCGGCAGCACAGATACGCAGTATTTT. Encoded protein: CASRPDPGSTDTQYF.

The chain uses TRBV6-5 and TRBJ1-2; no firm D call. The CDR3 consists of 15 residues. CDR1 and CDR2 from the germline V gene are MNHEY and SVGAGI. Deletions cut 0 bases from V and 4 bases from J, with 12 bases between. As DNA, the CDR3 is TGTGCCAGCAGTTACTCGGTTGGCAGCCTCTATGGCTACACCTTC. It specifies CASSYSVGSLYGYTF.

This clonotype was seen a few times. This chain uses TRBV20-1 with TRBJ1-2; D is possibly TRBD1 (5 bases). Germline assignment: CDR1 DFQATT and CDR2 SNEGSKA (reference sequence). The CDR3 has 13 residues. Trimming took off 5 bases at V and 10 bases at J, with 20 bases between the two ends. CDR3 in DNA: TGCAGTGCTGCGTCCGGGACTATCGCGGCCTACACCTTC. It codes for CSAASGTIAAYTF.

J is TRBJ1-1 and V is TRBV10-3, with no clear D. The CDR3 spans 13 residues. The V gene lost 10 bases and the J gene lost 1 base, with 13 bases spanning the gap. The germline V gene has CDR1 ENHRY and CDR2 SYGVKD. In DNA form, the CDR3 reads TGTGCCACCCATTCGGGCGGGAACACTGAAGCTTTCTTT. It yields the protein CATHSGGNTEAFF.

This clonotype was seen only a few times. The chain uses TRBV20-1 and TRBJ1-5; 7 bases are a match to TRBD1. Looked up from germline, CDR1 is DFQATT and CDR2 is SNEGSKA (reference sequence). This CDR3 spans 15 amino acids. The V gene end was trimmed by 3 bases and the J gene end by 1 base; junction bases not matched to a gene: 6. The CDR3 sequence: CSASGQVGSNQPQHF. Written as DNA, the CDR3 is TGCAGTGCTAGTGGACAGGTAGGGAGCAATCAGCCCCAGCATTTT.

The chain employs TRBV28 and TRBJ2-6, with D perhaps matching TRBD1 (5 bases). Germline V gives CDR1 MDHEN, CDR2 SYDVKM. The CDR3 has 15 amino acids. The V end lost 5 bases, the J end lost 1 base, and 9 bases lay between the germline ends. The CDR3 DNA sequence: TGTGCCAGCAGTGATTCAGGGTCTGGGGCCAACGTCCTGACTTTC. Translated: CASSDSGSGANVLTF. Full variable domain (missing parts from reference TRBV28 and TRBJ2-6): DVKVTQSSRYLVKRTGEKVFLECVQDMDHENMFWYRQDPGLGLRLIYFSYDVKMKEKGDIPEGYSVSREKKERFSLILESASTNQTSMYLCASSDSGSGANVLTFGAGSRLTVL.

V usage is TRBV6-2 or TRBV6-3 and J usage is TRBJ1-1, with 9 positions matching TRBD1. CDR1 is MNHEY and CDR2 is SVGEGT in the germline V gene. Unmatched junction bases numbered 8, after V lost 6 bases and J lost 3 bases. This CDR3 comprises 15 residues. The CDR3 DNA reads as TGTGCCAGCAGAGGGACAGGGCCCACGGACACTGAAGCTTTCTTT. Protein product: CASRGTGPTDTEAFF.

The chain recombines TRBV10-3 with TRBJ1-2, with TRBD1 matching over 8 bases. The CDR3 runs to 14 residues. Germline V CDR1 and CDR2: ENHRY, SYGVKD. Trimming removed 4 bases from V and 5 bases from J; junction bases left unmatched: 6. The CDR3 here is CAISVGTGAYGYTF. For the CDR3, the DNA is TGTGCCATCAGTGTCGGGACAGGAGCTTATGGCTACACCTTC.

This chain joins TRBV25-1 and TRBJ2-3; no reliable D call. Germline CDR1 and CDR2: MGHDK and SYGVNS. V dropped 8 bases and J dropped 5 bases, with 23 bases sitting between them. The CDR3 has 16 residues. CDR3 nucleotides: TGTGCCAGCGTTCTCTCCGCCGGGTCTGTTGGAGATACGCAGTATTTT. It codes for CASVLSAGSVGDTQYF.

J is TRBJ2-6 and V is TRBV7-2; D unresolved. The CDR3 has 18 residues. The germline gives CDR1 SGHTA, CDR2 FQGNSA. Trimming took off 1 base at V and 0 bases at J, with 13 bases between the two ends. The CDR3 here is CASSLVAYRSSGANVLTF. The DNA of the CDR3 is TGTGCCAGCAGCTTAGTCGCCTATAGGAGCTCTGGGGCCAACGTCCTGACTTTC.

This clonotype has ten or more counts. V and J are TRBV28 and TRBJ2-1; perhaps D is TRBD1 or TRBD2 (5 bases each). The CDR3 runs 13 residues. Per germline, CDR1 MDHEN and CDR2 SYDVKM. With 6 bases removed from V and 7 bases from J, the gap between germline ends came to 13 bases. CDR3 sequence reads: CASSVVWGNEQFF. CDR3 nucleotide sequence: TGTGCCAGCAGCGTAGTTTGGGGGAATGAGCAGTTCTTC.

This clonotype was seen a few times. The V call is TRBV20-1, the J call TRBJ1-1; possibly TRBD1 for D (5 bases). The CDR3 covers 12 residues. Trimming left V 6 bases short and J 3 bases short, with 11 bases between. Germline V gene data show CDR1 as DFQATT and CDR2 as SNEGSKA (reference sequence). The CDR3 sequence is CSATVGDTEAFF. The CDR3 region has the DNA TGCAGTGCAACAGTGGGGGACACTGAAGCTTTCTTT.

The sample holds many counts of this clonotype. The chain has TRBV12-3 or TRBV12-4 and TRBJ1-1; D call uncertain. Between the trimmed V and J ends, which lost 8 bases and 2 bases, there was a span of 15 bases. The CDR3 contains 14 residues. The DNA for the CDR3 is TGTGCCAGCGGCACGGGCAGCATTAACACTGAAGCTTTCTTT. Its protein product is CASGTGSINTEAFF.

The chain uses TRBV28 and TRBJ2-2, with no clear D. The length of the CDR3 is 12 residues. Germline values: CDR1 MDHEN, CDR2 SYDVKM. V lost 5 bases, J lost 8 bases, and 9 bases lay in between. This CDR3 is CASSQRRGELFF. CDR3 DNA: TGTGCCAGCAGTCAACGTCGGGGGGAGCTGTTTTTT.

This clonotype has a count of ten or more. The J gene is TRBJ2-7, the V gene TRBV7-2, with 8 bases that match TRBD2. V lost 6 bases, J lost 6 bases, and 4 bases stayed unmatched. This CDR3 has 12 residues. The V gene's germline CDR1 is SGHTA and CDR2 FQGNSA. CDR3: CASSAGGGEQYF. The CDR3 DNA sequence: TGTGCCAGCAGTGCGGGGGGTGGCGAGCAGTACTTC.

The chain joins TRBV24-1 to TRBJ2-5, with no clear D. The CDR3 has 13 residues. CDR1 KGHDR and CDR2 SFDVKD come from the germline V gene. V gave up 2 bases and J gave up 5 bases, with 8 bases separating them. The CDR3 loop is CATSDSGLETQYF. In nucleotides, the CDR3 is TGTGCCACCAGTGATTCAGGCTTGGAGACCCAGTACTTC.